This TCR beta chain is drawn from a study of shared T cell receptors in the human thymus. The CDR3 consists of 19 residues. J lost 9 bases, V lost 0 bases, and 21 bases had no gene match. Germline loops: CDR1 SGHTS, CDR2 YDEGEE. The assay was immunoSEQ multiplex PCR, and TCRdb's table has in-frame clones only and misses some. The data show approximately 760,000 clones, roughly 85% seen once. The sample was also linked to a second study, of human thymus T cells. That paper notes: Healthy Finnish infants undergoing corrective surgery for congenital heart defects were the donors. Thymic samples were excised during corrective heart operations. It looked as if thymic and blood repertoires used V and J genes in a biased way.

Material: thymocytes. The clonotype was recovered from a girl in the first two years of life with a congenital heart defect. The V and J genes are TRBV5-8 and TRBJ1-1, with 9 positions matching TRBD1. The CDR3 DNA reads as TGTGCCAGCAGCTTGGGCCTGTGGGGACAGGGAAACGGGCCCTTGCAAGCTTTCTTT. Protein product: CASSLGLWGQGNGPLQAFF. Looking up the rest from reference TRBV5-8 and TRBJ1-1 gives the full variable domain: EAGVTQSPTHLIKTRGQQATLRCSPISGHTSVYWYQQALGLGLQFLLWYDEGEERNRGNFPPRFSGRQFPNYSSELNVNALELEDSALYLCASSLGLWGQGNGPLQAFFGQGTRLTVV.